This TCR beta chain stems from a study of cytomegalovirus exposure and HLA in healthy donors. The CDR3 runs 13 residues. V was cut by 8 bases and J by 5 bases, with 12 bases left in between. Germline V gives CDR1 MNHEY, CDR2 SVGAGI. PCR employed 60 Vbeta and 13 Jbeta primers. The method was immunoSEQ multiplex PCR; TCRdb's version includes in-frame clones alone and lacks a portion of them. The data contain about 140,000 clones, just under 80% of them singletons. The TCR comes from a man aged 25 to 45 in good health and CMV-seronegative. The chain recombines TRBV6-5 with TRBJ2-2, with a weak D call TRBD1 (6 bases). The sample comprised PBMCs. This chain's CDR3 is CASDSTGTGELFF. The CDR3, as DNA: TGTGCCAGCGATTCTACAGGGACCGGGGAGCTGTTTTTT.